The clone carrying this TCR beta chain appeared a few times. What it binds is not known. Germline CDR1 SQVTM, CDR2 ANQGSEA. The CDR3 spans 11 residues. Trimming took off 6 bases at V and 2 bases at J, with 5 bases between the two ends. This sample was included in a study of blood T cells in healthy people across ages. Study-level points and caveats: The lack of PBMC sorting stopped any conclusive naive versus antigen-experienced comparison.

PCR was performed a second time for roughly 7 to 11 cycles using a sample-barcoded 5' primer and a J-beta primer mix. TCRdb reprocessed the 5' RACE reads via MiXCR and lists one record per CDR3 protein. The sample lists 600,000 to 1,000,000 distinct CDR3 sequences, around 25% seen once, with approximately 4% in the top ten. The sample was also reused in another study, on T cells of mothers and their children.

The clonotype was recovered from a boy aged 10-17 years in good health. The sequenced sample consisted of blood. This chain connects TRBV29-1 to TRBJ1-5; D gene unclear. In DNA, the CDR3 is TGCAGCGTGGAGTGCAATCAGCCCCAGCATTTT. The encoded protein is CSVECNQPQHF.